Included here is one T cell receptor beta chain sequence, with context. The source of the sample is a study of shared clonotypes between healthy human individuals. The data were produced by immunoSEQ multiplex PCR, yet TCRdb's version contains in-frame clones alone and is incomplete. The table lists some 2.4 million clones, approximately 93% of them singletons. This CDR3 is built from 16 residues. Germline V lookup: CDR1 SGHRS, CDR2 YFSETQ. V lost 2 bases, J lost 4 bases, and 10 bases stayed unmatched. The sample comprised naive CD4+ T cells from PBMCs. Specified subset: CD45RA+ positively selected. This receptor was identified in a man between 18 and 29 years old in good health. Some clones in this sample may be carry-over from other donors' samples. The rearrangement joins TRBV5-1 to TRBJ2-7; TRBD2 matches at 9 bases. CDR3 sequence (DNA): TGCGCCAGCAGCTTAGCCCGTAGCGGGAGAGGATACGAGCAGTACTTC. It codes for CASSLARSGRGYEQYF.